The clone carrying this TCR beta chain was seen a few times. Its antigen is not identified. TCRdb re-derived calls from the 5' RACE reads in MiXCR, one entry per CDR3 protein. The sample shows 250,000 to 300,000 distinct CDR3 sequences, about 19% of them seen only once. This entry comes from a study of CD8 T cells in ankylosing spondylitis. Findings of the study overall: Earlier work had already found some motif variants in reactive arthritis synovial fluid and blood. A CD8+ phenotype characterized the disease-linked clones, which were relatively rare in peripheral blood.

J gave up 0 bases and V 6 bases, and 8 bases lay outside the gene matches. This CDR3 spans 17 amino acids. This sequence joins TRBV12-3 or TRBV12-4 and TRBJ1-4; 9 bases are shared with TRBD1. The specimen was blood, either unsorted or a sorted T cell fraction (not recorded which). The sequence derives from a male donor with ankylosing spondylitis or in good health (not recorded which). The CDR3 DNA follows: TGTGCCAGCAGCGCCTGGGGACAGGGAGCAACTAATGAAAAACTGTTTTTT. The encoded protein is CASSAWGQGATNEKLFF.